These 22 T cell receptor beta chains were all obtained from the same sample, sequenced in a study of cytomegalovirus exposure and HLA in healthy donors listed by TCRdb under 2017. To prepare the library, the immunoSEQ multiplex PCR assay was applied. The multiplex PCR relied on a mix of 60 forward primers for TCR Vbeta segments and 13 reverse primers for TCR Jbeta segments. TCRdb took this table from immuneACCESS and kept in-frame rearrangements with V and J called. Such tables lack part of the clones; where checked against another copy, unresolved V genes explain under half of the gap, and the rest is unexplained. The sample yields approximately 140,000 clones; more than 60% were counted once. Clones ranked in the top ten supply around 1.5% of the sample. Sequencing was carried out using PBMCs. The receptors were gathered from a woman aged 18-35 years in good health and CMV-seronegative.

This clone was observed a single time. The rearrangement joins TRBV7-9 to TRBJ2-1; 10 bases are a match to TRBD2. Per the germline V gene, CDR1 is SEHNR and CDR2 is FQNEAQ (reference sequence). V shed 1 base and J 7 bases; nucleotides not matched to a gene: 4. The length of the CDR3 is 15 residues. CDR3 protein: CASSLVLAGLNEQFF. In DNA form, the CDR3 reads TGTGCCAGCAGCTTAGTACTAGCGGGATTGAATGAGCAGTTCTTC.

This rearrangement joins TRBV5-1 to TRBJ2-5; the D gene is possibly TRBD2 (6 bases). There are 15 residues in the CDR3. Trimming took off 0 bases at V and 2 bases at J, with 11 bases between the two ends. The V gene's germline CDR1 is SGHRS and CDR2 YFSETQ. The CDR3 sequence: CASSLVPSAQETQYF. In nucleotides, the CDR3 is TGCGCCAGCAGCTTGGTACCTAGCGCACAAGAGACCCAGTACTTC.

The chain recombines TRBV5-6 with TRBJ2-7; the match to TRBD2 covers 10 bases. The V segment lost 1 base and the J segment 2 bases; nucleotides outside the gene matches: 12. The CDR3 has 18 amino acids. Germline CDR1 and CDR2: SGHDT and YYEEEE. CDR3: CASSLLASGRRSTYEQYF. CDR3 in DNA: TGTGCCAGCAGCTTGTTGGCTAGCGGGAGAAGGTCCACCTACGAGCAGTACTTC.

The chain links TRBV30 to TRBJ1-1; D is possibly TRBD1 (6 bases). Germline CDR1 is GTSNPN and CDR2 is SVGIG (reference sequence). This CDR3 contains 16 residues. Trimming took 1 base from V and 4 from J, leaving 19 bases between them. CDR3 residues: CAWSESLAGESTEAFF. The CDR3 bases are TGTGCCTGGAGTGAGTCCCTGGCAGGGGAAAGCACTGAAGCTTTCTTT.

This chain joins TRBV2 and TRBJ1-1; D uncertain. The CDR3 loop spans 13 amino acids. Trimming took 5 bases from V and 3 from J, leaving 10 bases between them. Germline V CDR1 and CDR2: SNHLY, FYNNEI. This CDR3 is CASSPTWDTEAFF. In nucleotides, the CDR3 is TGTGCCAGCAGTCCGACTTGGGACACTGAAGCTTTCTTT.

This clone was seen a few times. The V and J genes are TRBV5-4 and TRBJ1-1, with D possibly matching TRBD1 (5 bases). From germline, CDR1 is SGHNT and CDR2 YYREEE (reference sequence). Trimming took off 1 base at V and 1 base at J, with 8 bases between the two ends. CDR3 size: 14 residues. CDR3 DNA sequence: TGTGCCAGCAGCTTGCGGCAGGGGAACACTGAAGCTTTCTTT. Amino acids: CASSLRQGNTEAFF.

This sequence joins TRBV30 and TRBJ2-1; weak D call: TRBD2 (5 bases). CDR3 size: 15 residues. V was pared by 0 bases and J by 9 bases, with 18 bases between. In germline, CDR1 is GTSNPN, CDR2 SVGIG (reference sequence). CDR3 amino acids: CAWSVYPGMTGEQFF. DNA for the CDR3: TGTGCCTGGAGTGTATACCCGGGGATGACGGGTGAGCAGTTCTTC.

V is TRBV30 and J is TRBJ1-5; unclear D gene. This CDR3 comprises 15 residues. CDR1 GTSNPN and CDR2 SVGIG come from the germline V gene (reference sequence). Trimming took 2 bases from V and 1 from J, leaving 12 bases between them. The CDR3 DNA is TGTGCCTGGAGTTCACCGGGAGTAAGCAATCAGCCCCAGCATTTT. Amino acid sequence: CAWSSPGVSNQPQHF.

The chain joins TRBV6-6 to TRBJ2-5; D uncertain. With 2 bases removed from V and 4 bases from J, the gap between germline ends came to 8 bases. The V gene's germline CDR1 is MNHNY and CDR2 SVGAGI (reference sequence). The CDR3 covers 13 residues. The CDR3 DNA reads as TGTGCCAGCAGTTACGAGAGAAGAGAGACCCAGTACTTC. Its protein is CASSYERRETQYF.

The CDR3 sequence: CAIRGASGNQPQHF. The CDR3 bases are TGTGCCATCAGGGGGGCGTCGGGCAATCAGCCCCAGCATTTT. This chain links TRBV10-3 with TRBJ1-5, with D possibly matching TRBD1 (6 bases). Germline values: CDR1 ENHRY, CDR2 SYGVKD. CDR3 length: 14 residues. V was trimmed by 6 bases and J by 2 bases, leaving 11 bases between them.

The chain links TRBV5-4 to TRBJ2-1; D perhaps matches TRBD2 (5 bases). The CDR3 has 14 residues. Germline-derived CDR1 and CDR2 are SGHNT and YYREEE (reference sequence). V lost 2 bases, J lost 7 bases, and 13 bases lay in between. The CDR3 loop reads CASSFYVPGNEQFF. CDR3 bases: TGTGCCAGCAGCTTTTACGTACCGGGGAATGAGCAGTTCTTC.

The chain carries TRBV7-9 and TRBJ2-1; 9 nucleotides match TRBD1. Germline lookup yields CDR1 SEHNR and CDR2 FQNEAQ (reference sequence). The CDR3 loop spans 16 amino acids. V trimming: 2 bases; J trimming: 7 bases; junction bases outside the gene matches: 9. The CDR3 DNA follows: TGTGCCAGCAGCTTATCGGGACAGGGTGATTGGAATGAGCAGTTCTTC. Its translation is CASSLSGQGDWNEQFF.

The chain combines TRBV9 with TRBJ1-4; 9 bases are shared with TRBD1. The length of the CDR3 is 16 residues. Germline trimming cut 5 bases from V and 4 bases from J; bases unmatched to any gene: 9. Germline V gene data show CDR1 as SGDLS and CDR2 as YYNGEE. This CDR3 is CASSPTGTGINEKLFF. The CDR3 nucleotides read TGTGCCAGCAGTCCAACCGGGACAGGGATTAATGAAAAACTGTTTTTT.

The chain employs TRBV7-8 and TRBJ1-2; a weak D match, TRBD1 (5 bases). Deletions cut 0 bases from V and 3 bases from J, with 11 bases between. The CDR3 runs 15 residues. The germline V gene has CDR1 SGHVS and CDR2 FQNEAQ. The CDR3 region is CASSLATGAHYGYTF. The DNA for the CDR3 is TGTGCCAGCAGCTTAGCAACTGGGGCCCACTATGGCTACACCTTC.

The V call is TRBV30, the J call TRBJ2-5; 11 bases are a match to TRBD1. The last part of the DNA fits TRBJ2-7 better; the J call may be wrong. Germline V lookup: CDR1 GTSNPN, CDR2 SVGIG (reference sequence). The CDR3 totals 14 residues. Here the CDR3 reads CAWSAGTGGFEQYF. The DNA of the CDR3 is TGTGCCTGGAGTGCTGGGACAGGGGGGTTCGAGCAGTACTTC.

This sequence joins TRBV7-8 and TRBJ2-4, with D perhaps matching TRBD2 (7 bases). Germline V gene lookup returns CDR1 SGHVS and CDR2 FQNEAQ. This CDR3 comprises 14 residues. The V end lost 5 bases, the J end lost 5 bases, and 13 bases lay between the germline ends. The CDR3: CASSTGGGQNIQYF. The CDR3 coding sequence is TGTGCCAGCAGCACCGGCGGGGGCCAAAACATTCAGTACTTC.

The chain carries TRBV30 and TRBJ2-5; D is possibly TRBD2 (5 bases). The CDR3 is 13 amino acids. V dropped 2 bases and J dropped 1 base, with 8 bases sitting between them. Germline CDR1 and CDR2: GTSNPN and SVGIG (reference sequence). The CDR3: CAWSSDFQETQYF. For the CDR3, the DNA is TGTGCCTGGAGTTCGGACTTCCAAGAGACCCAGTACTTC.

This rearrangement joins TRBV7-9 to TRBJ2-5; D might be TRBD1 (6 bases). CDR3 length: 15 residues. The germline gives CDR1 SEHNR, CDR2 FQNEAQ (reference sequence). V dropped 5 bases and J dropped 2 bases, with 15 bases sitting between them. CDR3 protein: CASSLDRLGQETQYF. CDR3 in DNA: TGTGCCAGCAGCCTTGACAGGCTCGGTCAAGAGACCCAGTACTTC.

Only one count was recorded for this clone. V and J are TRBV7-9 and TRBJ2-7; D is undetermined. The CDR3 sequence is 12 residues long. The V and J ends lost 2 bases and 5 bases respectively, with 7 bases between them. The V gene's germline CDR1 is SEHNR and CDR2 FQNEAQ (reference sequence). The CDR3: CASSLMADEQYF. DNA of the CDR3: TGTGCCAGCAGCTTAATGGCGGACGAGCAGTACTTC.

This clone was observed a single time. The CDR3 sequence: CASSDRDRGWETQYF. CDR3 nucleotide sequence: TGTGCCAGCAGTGACCGGGACAGGGGTTGGGAGACCCAGTACTTC. V usage is TRBV25-1 and J usage is TRBJ2-5; 10 bases are shared with TRBD1. The CDR3 is 15 residues long. The germline gives CDR1 MGHDK, CDR2 SYGVNS. Trimming at V came to 3 bases and at J to 5 bases, leaving 6 bases not matched to a gene.

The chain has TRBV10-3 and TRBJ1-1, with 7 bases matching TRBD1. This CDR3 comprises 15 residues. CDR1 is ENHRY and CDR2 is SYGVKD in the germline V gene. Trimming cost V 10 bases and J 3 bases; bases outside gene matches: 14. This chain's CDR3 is CATRDRPSLYTEAFF. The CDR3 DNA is TGTGCCACCCGGGACAGACCCTCACTTTACACTGAAGCTTTCTTT.

The CDR3 region has the DNA TGTGCCAGCGCTTGGACAGGGGGCTCTAATGAAAAACTGTTTTTT. It specifies CASAWTGGSNEKLFF. The chain uses TRBV27 and TRBJ1-4, with 11 bases fitting TRBD1. CDR1 is MNHEY and CDR2 is SMNVEV in the germline V gene (reference sequence). This CDR3 is built from 15 residues. V dropped 8 bases and J dropped 3; count of bases not matched to a gene: 5.